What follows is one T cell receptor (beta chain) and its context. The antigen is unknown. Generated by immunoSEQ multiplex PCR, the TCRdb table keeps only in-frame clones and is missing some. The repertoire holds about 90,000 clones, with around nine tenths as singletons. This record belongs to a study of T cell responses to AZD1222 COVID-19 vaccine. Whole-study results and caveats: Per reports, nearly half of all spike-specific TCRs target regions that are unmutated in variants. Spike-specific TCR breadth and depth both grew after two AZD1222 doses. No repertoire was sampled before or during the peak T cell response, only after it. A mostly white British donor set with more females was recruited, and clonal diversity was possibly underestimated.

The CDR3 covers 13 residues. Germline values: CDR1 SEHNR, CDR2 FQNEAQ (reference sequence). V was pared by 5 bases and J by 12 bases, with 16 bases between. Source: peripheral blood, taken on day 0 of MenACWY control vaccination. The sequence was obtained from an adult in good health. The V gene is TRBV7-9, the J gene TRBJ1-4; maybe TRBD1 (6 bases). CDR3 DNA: TGTGCCAGCAGCCCCGGGACGGGACAAGAACTGTTTTTT. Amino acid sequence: CASSPGTGQELFF.